This TCR beta chain was observed in a study of cytomegalovirus exposure and HLA in healthy donors. CDR1 is LGHNT and CDR2 is FRNRAP in the germline V gene. This CDR3 region has 18 residues. Vbeta (60) and Jbeta (13) primers were used in the PCR. Assay: immunoSEQ multiplex PCR; the TCRdb copy retains only in-frame clones and omits some. There are more than 85,000 clones in the sample; 76% occur only once, and 8.2% lies in the top ten. Note on this clone: Its matching antigen is unknown. Relative to the germline gene, one junction end is altered; a read error may explain this.

Whole-study results and caveats: Generally TCR sequences proved uncommon, though certain public TCRs appeared in numerous donors. Cytomegalovirus-associated TCR beta chains were listed, numbering roughly 150.

V gene TRBV12-5 combines with J gene TRBJ2-2, with a tentative D call TRBD2 (5 bases). The receptor's source is a man aged 40-49 years in good health and CMV-seropositive. Sequencing was carried out using PBMCs. This chain's CDR3 is CASGLSGSDGVLTEELFF. CDR3 sequence (DNA): TGTGCTAGTGGTTTGTCCGGTAGTGACGGGGTCCTGACCGAGGAGCTGTTTTTT.